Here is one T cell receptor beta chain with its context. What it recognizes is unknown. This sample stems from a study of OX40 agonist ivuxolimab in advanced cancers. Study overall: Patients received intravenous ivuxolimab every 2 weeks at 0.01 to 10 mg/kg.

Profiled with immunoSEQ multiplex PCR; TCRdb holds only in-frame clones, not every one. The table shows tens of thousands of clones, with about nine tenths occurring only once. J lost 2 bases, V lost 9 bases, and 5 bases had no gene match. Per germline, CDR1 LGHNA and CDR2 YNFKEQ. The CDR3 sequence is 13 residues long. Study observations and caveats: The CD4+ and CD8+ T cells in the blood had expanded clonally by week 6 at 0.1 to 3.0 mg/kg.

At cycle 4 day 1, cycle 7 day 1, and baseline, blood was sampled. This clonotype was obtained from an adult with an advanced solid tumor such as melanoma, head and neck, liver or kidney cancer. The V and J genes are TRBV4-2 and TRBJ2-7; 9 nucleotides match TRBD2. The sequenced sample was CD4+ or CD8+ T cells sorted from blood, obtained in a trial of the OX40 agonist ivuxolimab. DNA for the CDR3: TGTGCCAGTAGCGGGAGACCCCCCTACGAGCAGTACTTC. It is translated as CASSGRPPYEQYF.